A single sample is the source of the 28 T cell receptor beta chains below, sequenced in a study of shared clonotypes between healthy human individuals. Assay: immunoSEQ multiplex PCR; the TCRdb copy retains only in-frame clones and omits some. The table lists about 710,000 clones, roughly 72% of them singletons. Sequencing was done on a sample of memory CD4+ T cells sorted from blood. Regarding subset: CD45RA-negative fraction. Source of these receptors: a woman under 40 in good health.

V usage is TRBV11-2 and J usage is TRBJ1-3, with no clear D. V was pared by 6 bases and J by 4 bases, with 13 bases between. This CDR3 region has 14 residues. The germline gives CDR1 SGHAT, CDR2 FQNNGV. CDR3 sequence: CASRLATRGNTIYF. DNA for the CDR3: TGTGCCAGCAGACTGGCCACACGCGGAAACACCATATATTTT.

This clone has only one observation. The genes are TRBV29-1 and TRBJ2-5, with TRBD2 matching 8 bases. Germline V gene data show CDR1 as SQVTM and CDR2 as ANQGSEA. The ends lost 7 bases at V and 5 bases at J; junction bases unmatched: 24. The CDR3 sequence is 18 residues long. CDR3 in DNA: TGCAGCGCCGAAAGCTCGGGACGGTTAGCGGGAAGAAAGGAGACCCAGTACTTC. Its protein is CSAESSGRLAGRKETQYF.

The chain carries TRBV19 and TRBJ1-5; D not certain. Germline CDR1 reads LNHDA; CDR2 reads SQIVND (reference sequence). The CDR3 loop spans 12 amino acids. Trimming left V 5 bases short and J 4 bases short, with 6 bases between. The DNA of the CDR3 is TGTGCCAGTAGTCCTCAGAATCAGCCCCAGCATTTT. This codes for CASSPQNQPQHF.

V gene TRBV27 combines with J gene TRBJ2-4; D gene unclear. Germline assignment: CDR1 MNHEY and CDR2 SMNVEV (reference sequence). V was shortened by 4 bases and J by 0 bases, with 7 bases between the two germline ends. The CDR3 consists of 14 residues. CDR3 sequence reads: CASSSLRAKNIQYF. The CDR3 coding sequence is TGTGCCAGCAGTTCTCTTCGAGCCAAAAACATTCAGTACTTC.

The chain links TRBV25-1 to TRBJ2-1; 8 nucleotides match TRBD1. V dropped 1 base and J dropped 3; count of bases not matched to a gene: 5. The CDR3 loop spans 16 amino acids. Germline CDR1 and CDR2: MGHDK and SYGVNS. Here the CDR3 reads CASSEFGQGLYNEQFF. In DNA form, the CDR3 reads TGTGCCAGCAGTGAATTCGGACAGGGACTCTACAATGAGCAGTTCTTC.

This sequence joins TRBV28 and TRBJ1-1; perhaps TRBD1 as D (5 bases). Trimming cost V 5 bases and J 4 bases, with 14 bases left between them. This CDR3 has 14 residues. CDR1 and CDR2 from the germline V gene are MDHEN and SYDVKM. DNA for the CDR3: TGTGCCAGCAGTCAGACATGGGGCGTCACTGAAGCTTTCTTT. This gives the protein CASSQTWGVTEAFF.

The chain uses TRBV6-4 and TRBJ1-2, with 9 nucleotides matching TRBD1. Germline CDR1 reads MRHNA; CDR2 reads SNTAGT. This CDR3 region has 15 residues. After removal of 2 bases from V and 4 bases from J, the junction contained 5 bases not matched to a gene. The DNA for the CDR3 is TGTGCCAGCAGTGACGAGGGACAGGGCATCTATGGCTACACCTTC. Encoded protein: CASSDEGQGIYGYTF.

The V call is TRBV29-1, the J call TRBJ1-5; D is possibly TRBD1 (5 bases). The CDR3 sequence is 13 residues long. Germline CDR1 reads SQVTM; CDR2 reads ANQGSEA. With 7 bases removed from V and 2 bases from J, the gap between germline ends came to 12 bases. CDR3 in DNA: TGCAGCGCCATGACGGGGGGCAATCAGCCCCAGCATTTT. Its translation: CSAMTGGNQPQHF.

In DNA, the CDR3 is TGTGCCAGCAGTCATTACGGGGATACGCAGTATTTT. It translates to CASSHYGDTQYF. The chain couples TRBV11-2 to TRBJ2-3; D gene unclear. Germline CDR1 and CDR2: SGHAT and FQNNGV. The CDR3 covers 12 residues. V was clipped by 6 bases and J by 6 bases, with 10 bases between them.

The genes are TRBV28 and TRBJ2-2; D remains unclear. The CDR3 spans 15 residues. CDR1 and CDR2 from the germline V gene are MDHEN and SYDVKM. Trimming pared 6 bases from V and 7 bases from J, leaving 18 bases between. The CDR3 region has the DNA TGTGCCAGCAGAATAAAGACCAGTGGTGGCGGGGAGCTGTTTTTT. It yields the protein CASRIKTSGGGELFF. Variable domain in full (rest from reference TRBV28 and TRBJ2-2): DVKVTQSSRYLVKRTGEKVFLECVQDMDHENMFWYRQDPGLGLRLIYFSYDVKMKEKGDIPEGYSVSREKKERFSLILESASTNQTSMYLCASRIKTSGGGELFFGEGSRLTVL.

The V call is TRBV20-1, the J call TRBJ1-1; D remains unclear. The length of the CDR3 is 11 residues. The V and J ends lost 6 bases and 5 bases respectively, with 10 bases between them. Per the germline V gene, CDR1 is DFQATT and CDR2 is SNEGSKA (reference sequence). CDR3 sequence: CSASAYTEAFF. CDR3 DNA: TGCAGTGCCTCCGCGTATACTGAAGCTTTCTTT.

CDR3 nucleotides: TGTGCCATCAGTGAATTAAATGGCTACACCTTC. Its protein is CAISELNGYTF. This chain uses TRBV10-3 with TRBJ1-2; D is undetermined. Trimming pared 3 bases from V and 6 bases from J, leaving 5 bases between. In germline, CDR1 is ENHRY, CDR2 SYGVKD. The CDR3 covers 11 residues.

This clone occurred once. The rearrangement joins TRBV5-1 to TRBJ2-2, with 11 bases aligning to TRBD1. CDR1 and CDR2 (germline): SGHRS, YFSETQ. The CDR3 has 15 residues. Trimming took 2 bases from V and 9 from J; bases not matched to a gene: 6. DNA of the CDR3: TGCGCCAGCAGCTTAGGCGGACAGGGGGCGCGGGAGCTGTTTTTT. This encodes CASSLGGQGARELFF.

Remarks on this clone: A much larger clone differs by one base, so this may be a read error. Different DNA sequences within this sample yield the same CDR3. V usage is TRBV11-3 and J usage is TRBJ2-7, with TRBD2 matching over 7 bases. Germline CDR1 and CDR2: SGHNT and YENEEA. CDR3 length: 14 residues. The trim removed 5 bases at V and 0 bases at J, leaving 4 bases unmatched. CDR3 in amino acids: CASSPQRDSYEQYF. The CDR3 DNA reads as TGTGCCAGCAGCCCACAGCGGGACTCCTACGAGCAGTACTTC.

The V call is TRBV28, the J call TRBJ2-7; D is unclear. This CDR3 contains 13 residues. Trimming stripped 4 bases from V and 6 bases from J, with 13 bases between. The germline CDR1 and CDR2 sequences are MDHEN and SYDVKM. In DNA form, the CDR3 reads TGTGCCAGCAGTTCCCCCGACACGCTCGAGCAGTACTTC. The encoded protein is CASSSPDTLEQYF.

The chain is built from TRBV7-9 and TRBJ1-2; 9 bases match TRBD1. This CDR3 has 16 amino acids. V gave up 2 bases and J gave up 0 bases; unmatched junction bases: 4. The germline gives CDR1 SEHNR, CDR2 FQNEAQ (reference sequence). In DNA form, the CDR3 reads TGTGCCAGCAGCTTAACCCGGGACAGGGCTAACTATGGCTACACCTTC. Protein: CASSLTRDRANYGYTF.

Only a few counts were recorded for this clone. Other nucleotide sequences in the sample specify the same CDR3. This chain connects TRBV10-3 to TRBJ1-1; a possible D gene is TRBD1 (5 bases). This CDR3 has 15 residues. V lost 0 bases to trimming and J lost 1 base, with 9 bases between them. The V gene's germline CDR1 is ENHRY and CDR2 SYGVKD. The CDR3 spells CAISESGGTNTEAFF. CDR3 coding DNA: TGTGCCATCAGTGAGTCGGGCGGGACGAACACTGAAGCTTTCTTT.

Comments on this clone: Other DNA sequences within the sample encode an identical CDR3. The chain carries TRBV5-1 and TRBJ1-5; TRBD1 might be the D (5 bases). The CDR3 is 13 amino acids. CDR1 is SGHRS and CDR2 is YFSETQ in the germline V gene. Trimming left V 0 bases short and J 7 bases short, with 8 bases between. This chain's CDR3 is CASSLEGTQPQHF. The DNA of the CDR3 is TGCGCCAGCAGCTTGGAAGGGACCCAGCCCCAGCATTTT.

This clone was counted a few times. The rearrangement uses TRBV21-1 and TRBJ2-3; TRBD2 is taken as the D call from the table, unchecked against the DNA. TRBV21-1 is assigned pseudogene status. The CDR3 sequence is 15 residues long. CDR3 loop: CASSKGRQGTDTQYF. The DNA of the CDR3 is TGTGCCAGCAGCAAAGGGAGGCAGGGCACAGATACGCAGTATTTT.

Points on this clone: It may be a read error: a sequence one base away is much more abundant. Other nucleotide sequences in the sample specify the same CDR3. The V call is TRBV2, the J call TRBJ2-3; unclear D gene. V lost 4 bases, J lost 1 base, and 3 bases lay in between. The CDR3 sequence is 12 residues long. The germline gives CDR1 SNHLY, CDR2 FYNNEI. The CDR3 loop is CASSGGTDTQYF. As DNA, the CDR3 is TGTGCCAGCAGTGGTGGCACAGATACGCAGTATTTT. The whole variable domain, remainder taken from reference TRBV2 and TRBJ2-3, is EPEVTQTPSHQVTQMGQEVILRCVPISNHLYFYWYRQILGQKVEFLVSFYNNEISEKSEIFDDQFSVERPDGSNFTLKIRSTKLEDSAMYFCASSGGTDTQYFGPGTRLTVL.

V and J are TRBV2 and TRBJ1-1; TRBD1 matches 7 bases. Germline values: CDR1 SNHLY, CDR2 FYNNEI. CDR3 length equals 13 residues. Trimming at V came to 9 bases and at J to 4 bases, leaving 8 bases not matched to a gene. The CDR3 DNA follows: TGTGCCAGTCATCAGGGGGATGGCACTGAAGCTTTCTTT. It encodes CASHQGDGTEAFF.

As to this clone: In the same sample, other DNA sequences code for this CDR3. The gene calls are TRBV5-1 and TRBJ2-2; 7 bases map to TRBD2. The germline V gene encodes CDR1 SGHRS and CDR2 YFSETQ. The junction had 1 base not matched to a gene; V was cut back by 0 bases and J by 5 bases. The CDR3 runs 14 residues. The CDR3 loop reads CASSLAGGTGELFF. CDR3 DNA: TGCGCCAGCAGCTTGGCGGGAGGTACCGGGGAGCTGTTTTTT.

The V call is TRBV7-9, the J call TRBJ2-7, with D perhaps TRBD1 or TRBD2 (5 bases each). The V gene's germline CDR1 is SEHNR and CDR2 FQNEAQ (reference sequence). The CDR3 is 15 residues long. The V end was cut by 4 bases, the J end by 2 bases, with 15 bases between. CDR3 nucleotide sequence: TGTGCCAGCAGCTCGGGACGGGCCGCAACCTACGAGCAGTACTTC. It yields the protein CASSSGRAATYEQYF.

Concerning this clone: This sample also contains other DNA sequences that code for the same CDR3. The gene calls are TRBV7-9 and TRBJ2-3; D call uncertain. The CDR3 totals 11 residues. V shed 8 bases and J shed 3 bases, with 6 bases lying between them. Germline V lookup: CDR1 SEHNR, CDR2 FQNEAQ (reference sequence). The CDR3 nucleotides are TGTGCCAGCTCTAGGACAGATACGCAGTATTTT. This sequence encodes CASSRTDTQYF.

In DNA form, the CDR3 reads TGTGCCAGCAGCCGAACAGGGGTCGGGGAGCAGTACTTC. Its translation: CASSRTGVGEQYF. V gene TRBV5-6 combines with J gene TRBJ2-7; 7 positions match TRBD1. This CDR3 has 13 amino acids. Unmatched junction bases numbered 8, after V lost 4 bases and J lost 7 bases. Germline values: CDR1 SGHDT, CDR2 YYEEEE.

This chain links TRBV19 with TRBJ2-7; weak D call: TRBD2 (6 bases). The ends were cut back, 4 bases at V and 2 bases at J, with 15 bases in the middle. Germline-derived CDR1 and CDR2 are LNHDA and SQIVND (reference sequence). The CDR3 is made up of 15 amino acids. CDR3 sequence (DNA): TGTGCCAGTAGTACCGTCGATTCGGGGGCCTACGAGCAGTACTTC. The encoded protein is CASSTVDSGAYEQYF.

V usage is TRBV5-4 and J usage is TRBJ2-5, with D maybe TRBD2 (6 bases). The length of the CDR3 is 13 residues. The ends were cut back, 5 bases at V and 4 bases at J, with 12 bases in the middle. CDR1 is SGHNT, CDR2 YYREEE, per germline (reference sequence). The CDR3 reads CASSLTRGETQYF. CDR3 in DNA: TGTGCCAGCAGTCTGACTAGAGGAGAGACCCAGTACTTC.

The chain employs TRBV7-9 and TRBJ2-5; D uncertain. The CDR3 is made up of 13 amino acids. Looked up from germline, CDR1 is SEHNR and CDR2 is FQNEAQ (reference sequence). Trimming took off 5 bases at V and 1 base at J, with 8 bases between the two ends. The CDR3 spells CASSADPQETQYF. The CDR3 DNA reads as TGTGCCAGCAGCGCCGACCCCCAAGAGACCCAGTACTTC.